The 18 T cell receptor beta chains below come from one sample, sequenced in a study of control samples from healthy donors and cancer patients. TCRdb's table, derived via immunoSEQ multiplex PCR, lists solely in-frame clones and lacks some. Here the sample spans about 21,000 clones, under 90% being singletons. The sequencing input was PBMCs. The receptors originated from a man aged 55 to 70 with colorectal cancer.

This sequence joins TRBV12-5 and TRBJ2-3; 11 bases are shared with TRBD2. This CDR3 is built from 16 residues. The germline V gene has CDR1 LGHNT and CDR2 FRNRAP. Losses at the gene ends were 2 bases for V and 5 bases for J; bases not matched to a gene: 6. CDR3 residues: CASGLSAGLAGDTQYF. The CDR3 bases are TGTGCTAGTGGTTTGTCAGCCGGACTAGCGGGAGATACGCAGTATTTT.

V gene TRBV3-1 (or the pseudogene TRBV3-2) combines with J gene TRBJ1-5; D might be TRBD1 (5 bases). Germline V gene sequence: CDR1 LGHDT, CDR2 YNNKEL (reference sequence). This CDR3 has 16 amino acids. Trimming shortened V by 0 bases and J by 4 bases, and 13 bases separated the two germline ends. In DNA form, the CDR3 reads TGTGCCAGCAGCCAAGAACCTCAACGGGGGAATCAGCCCCAGCATTTT. Amino acid sequence: CASSQEPQRGNQPQHF.

The chain recombines TRBV5-1 with TRBJ2-4; D uncertain. This CDR3 contains 13 residues. Trimming stripped 3 bases from V and 5 bases from J, with 9 bases between. Per germline, CDR1 SGHRS and CDR2 YFSETQ. For the CDR3, the DNA is TGCGCCAGCAGCTCGACACATGAAAACATTCAGTACTTC. It codes for CASSSTHENIQYF.

J is TRBJ2-1 and V is TRBV4-3, with a weak D call TRBD2 (5 bases). This CDR3 has 16 residues. Looked up from germline, CDR1 is LGHNA and CDR2 is YSLEER. V was shortened by 0 bases and J by 2 bases, with 11 bases between the two germline ends. CDR3 in amino acids: CASSQEGLPAYNEQFF. The CDR3, as DNA: TGCGCCAGCAGCCAAGAAGGACTCCCAGCCTACAATGAGCAGTTCTTC.

The chain combines TRBV6-1 with TRBJ1-2; D call uncertain. V was pared by 3 bases and J by 3 bases, with 8 bases between. The CDR3 runs 13 residues. Germline lookup yields CDR1 MNHNS and CDR2 SASEGT. The CDR3 coding sequence is TGTGCCAGCAGTGATGCTCAGCACTATGGCTACACCTTC. Protein product: CASSDAQHYGYTF.

The chain employs TRBV27 and TRBJ1-1; D is possibly TRBD1 (6 bases). CDR1 MNHEY and CDR2 SMNVEV come from the germline V gene (reference sequence). The length of the CDR3 is 14 residues. Between the trimmed V and J ends, which lost 3 bases and 0 bases, there was a span of 8 bases. The CDR3 is CASSLDRVNTEAFF. CDR3 nucleotide sequence: TGTGCCAGCAGTTTGGACAGAGTGAACACTGAAGCTTTCTTT.

Here the CDR3 reads CASGDSNQPQHF. Here the CDR3 DNA reads TGTGCCAGCGGGGATAGCAATCAGCCCCAGCATTTT. The chain links TRBV27 to TRBJ1-5; D remains ambiguous. The ends were cut back, 8 bases at V and 0 bases at J, with 5 bases in the middle. Germline CDR1 MNHEY, CDR2 SMNVEV (reference sequence). This CDR3 is 12 amino acids long.

V is TRBV5-4 and J is TRBJ2-2; TRBD2 agrees at 7 bases. The CDR3 length is 15 residues. The junction had 4 bases not matched to a gene; V was cut back by 4 bases and J by 1 base. Per the germline V gene, CDR1 is SGHNT and CDR2 is YYREEE (reference sequence). In DNA, the CDR3 is TGTGCCAGCAGCCCCGGGGGGAGGAACACCGGGGAGCTGTTTTTT. Protein product: CASSPGGRNTGELFF.

The chain links TRBV7-2 to TRBJ2-2, with 8 bases identical to TRBD1. Germline lookup yields CDR1 SGHTA and CDR2 FQGNSA. J gave up 1 base and V 4 bases, and 2 bases lay outside the gene matches. This CDR3 is built from 15 residues. CDR3 nucleotide sequence: TGTGCCAGCAGCTCAGACAGGGGGAACACCGGGGAGCTGTTTTTT. Translating gives CASSSDRGNTGELFF. The full variable domain, completed using reference TRBV7-2 and TRBJ2-2, is GAGVSQSPSNKVTEKGKDVELRCDPISGHTALYWYRQSLGQGLEFLIYFQGNSAPDKSGLPSDRFSAERTGGSVSTLTIQRTQQEDSAVYLCASSSDRGNTGELFFGEGSRLTVL.

The chain couples TRBV7-6 to TRBJ2-3, with D maybe TRBD2 (5 bases). Germline CDR1 SGHVS, CDR2 FNYEAQ. The CDR3 is 17 residues long. V was pared by 5 bases and J by 6 bases, with 24 bases between. Here the CDR3 DNA reads TGTGCCAGCAGCCAGGCCCCTAGCCGCCTACCCCGGGATACGCAGTATTTT. It codes for CASSQAPSRLPRDTQYF.

V gene TRBV29-1 combines with J gene TRBJ1-2; 9 bases are a match to TRBD1. Germline CDR1 is SQVTM and CDR2 is ANQGSEA. CDR3 length: 16 amino acids. V lost 8 bases, J lost 4 bases, and 17 bases stayed unmatched. The CDR3 spells CSIARQGQGEFYGYTF. The CDR3 DNA reads TGCAGCATTGCGAGACAGGGACAGGGAGAGTTCTATGGCTACACCTTC.

In this sample, this clone turned up once. The chain carries TRBV10-3 and TRBJ1-2; no clear D gene. The V gene lost 2 bases and the J gene lost 5 bases, with 9 bases spanning the gap. The CDR3 runs to 13 residues. Germline loops: CDR1 ENHRY, CDR2 SYGVKD. This CDR3 is CAISEGPQYGYTF. Here the CDR3 DNA reads TGTGCCATCAGTGAGGGGCCGCAGTATGGCTACACCTTC.

This sequence joins TRBV10-1 and TRBJ1-2, with D hard to call. From germline, CDR1 is WNHNN and CDR2 SYGVQD (reference sequence). The V and J ends lost 0 bases and 4 bases respectively, with 9 bases between them. The CDR3 extends over 14 amino acids. The CDR3 reads CASSESRTAYGYTF. In DNA form, the CDR3 reads TGCGCCAGCAGTGAGTCGAGAACGGCCTATGGCTACACCTTC.

The V gene is TRBV7-2, the J gene TRBJ1-2, with D possibly TRBD1 on 6 matching bases. The CDR3 length is 13 residues. V was pared by 4 bases and J by 8 bases, with 14 bases between. Per germline, CDR1 SGHTA and CDR2 FQGNSA. This chain's CDR3 is CASSSGQNGGYTF. The CDR3 bases are TGTGCCAGCAGCTCCGGACAGAACGGGGGCTACACCTTC.

The rearrangement links TRBV2 to TRBJ2-4; TRBD1 matches at 8 bases. The CDR3 spans 17 residues. Germline CDR1 reads SNHLY; CDR2 reads FYNNEI. V lost 7 bases and J lost 0; bases outside the gene matches: 11. CDR3 sequence: CASTLGTGLKAKNIQYF. CDR3 nucleotides: TGTGCCAGCACCTTGGGGACAGGTTTAAAAGCCAAAAACATTCAGTACTTC.

This clone was seen more than once but under ten times. The CDR3 loop is CASSLGTVSTDTQYF. The DNA for the CDR3 is TGCGCCAGCAGCCTCGGGACAGTTAGCACAGATACGCAGTATTTT. The chain employs TRBV5-1 and TRBJ2-3, with TRBD1 matching over 7 bases. Looked up from germline, CDR1 is SGHRS and CDR2 is YFSETQ. This CDR3 has 15 amino acids. With V trimmed by 4 bases and J by 0 bases, 5 bases remained unmatched.

The chain's CDR3 is CASSPPTRQPEAFF. The CDR3 coding sequence is TGTGCCAGCTCACCCCCGACCCGCCAACCTGAAGCTTTCTTT. This chain joins TRBV18 and TRBJ1-1, with no clear D. The germline V gene has CDR1 KGHSH and CDR2 LQKENI. V lost 3 bases and J 6 bases, leaving 14 bases between the germline ends. CDR3 length: 14 amino acids.

This clone came up a few times. The V call is TRBV19, the J call TRBJ2-2; no firm D call. Germline V CDR1 and CDR2: LNHDA, SQIVND (reference sequence). The ends were cut back, 5 bases at V and 5 bases at J, with 3 bases in the middle. The CDR3 sequence is 11 residues long. Here the CDR3 DNA reads TGTGCCAGTAGTTCGACCGGGGAGCTGTTTTTT. Its translation: CASSSTGELFF.